Reported below is one TCR beta chain. The antigen remains undetermined. These data belong to a study of cytomegalovirus exposure and HLA in healthy donors. Study information: Out of around 360 genotyped donors, less than 85% belonged to the Caucasian-associated ancestry cluster. Study-level findings and limits: Some TCR beta chains (roughly 160 of them) were listed as cytomegalovirus-associated. Immune exposure information available was restricted to CMV serostatus.

Primers for the PCR totalled 60 Vbeta and 13 Jbeta. The data were produced by immunoSEQ multiplex PCR, yet TCRdb's version contains in-frame clones alone and is incomplete. The sample yields under 200,000 clones, roughly 85% seen once. Germline V gene lookup returns CDR1 SGHTA and CDR2 FQGNSA. The CDR3 loop spans 15 amino acids. The trim removed 3 bases at V and 6 bases at J, leaving 7 bases unmatched. The sequence came from a man aged 40-49 years in good health and CMV-seronegative. The material sequenced was PBMCs. J is TRBJ2-3 and V is TRBV7-2; 9 bases line up with TRBD2. In DNA form, the CDR3 reads TGTGCCAGCAGCTTGCGCGGCGGGAGGGGTGATACGCAGTATTTT. Translating gives CASSLRGGRGDTQYF. Looking up the rest from reference TRBV7-2 and TRBJ2-3 gives the full variable domain: GAGVSQSPSNKVTEKGKDVELRCDPISGHTALYWYRQSLGQGLEFLIYFQGNSAPDKSGLPSDRFSAERTGGSVSTLTIQRTQQEDSAVYLCASSLRGGRGDTQYFGPGTRLTVL.